The clone carrying this TCR beta chain was counted between two and nine times. With 2 bases clipped from V and 10 bases from J, the junction kept 8 bases outside the gene matches. The CDR3 runs 15 residues. CDR1 and CDR2 from the germline V gene are MNHEY and SVGAGI. TCRdb fed the RT-PCR reads into MiXCR, producing one record per CDR3 protein. Among fewer than 800,000 distinct CDR3 sequences, approximately 14% were seen once, and the ten largest hold roughly 3.9%. Sequencing was done on a sample of memory CD4+ T cells from blood. This chain joins TRBV6-5 and TRBJ2-1, with TRBD2 matching 10 bases. The origin of this receptor is a female donor in good health, serving as a healthy control. CDR3 coding DNA: TGTGCCAGCAGTTACGATCTAGCGGGAGACGACGAGCAGTTCTTC. Translation: CASSYDLAGDDEQFF.